This T cell receptor beta chain was recovered during a study of EBV T-cell therapy then PD-1 blockade in nasopharyngeal carcinoma. The protocol was immunoSEQ multiplex PCR, while the TCRdb copy is restricted to in-frame clones and leaves out a portion. The sample contains 24,000 or so clones, roughly 84% of which appear only once. The V and J ends lost 3 bases and 8 bases respectively, with 7 bases between them. The CDR3 extends over 11 amino acids. Treatment reported: AdE1-LMPpoly-expanded autologous EBV-specific T-cell therapy followed by anti-PD-1 nivolumab. In the case of this clone: Its antigen is unidentified.

This material consisted of CD8+ T cells from blood, taken at roughly day 65 from a patient whose treatment included autologous EBV-specific T cells and nivolumab. This TCR derives from a man aged 35 to 55 with nasopharyngeal carcinoma. This chain connects TRBV12-3 or TRBV12-4 to TRBJ1-2, with D unresolved. This chain's CDR3 is CASSFGSGYTF. CDR3 in DNA: TGTGCCAGCAGTTTCGGATCGGGCTACACCTTC.